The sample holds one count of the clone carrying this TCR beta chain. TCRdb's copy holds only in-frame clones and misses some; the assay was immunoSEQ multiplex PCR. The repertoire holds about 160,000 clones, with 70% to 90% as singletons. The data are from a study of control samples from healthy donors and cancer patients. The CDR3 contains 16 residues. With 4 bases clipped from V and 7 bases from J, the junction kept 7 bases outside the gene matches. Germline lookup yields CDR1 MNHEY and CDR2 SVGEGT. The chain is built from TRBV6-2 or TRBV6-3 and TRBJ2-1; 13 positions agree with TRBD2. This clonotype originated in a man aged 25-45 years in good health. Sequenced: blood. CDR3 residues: CASSFRLAGGQNEQFF. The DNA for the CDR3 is TGTGCCAGCAGTTTCAGACTAGCGGGAGGTCAAAATGAGCAGTTCTTC.